The rows below give T cell receptor beta chains drawn from one sample of a study of regulatory T cells in long-lasting Graves disease. TCRdb re-derived calls from the multiplex PCR reads in MiXCR, one entry per CDR3 protein. The table lists a few hundred thousand distinct CDR3 sequences, about 12% of them singletons. Another study also made use of these data, one on T cells in Graves' hyperthyroidism and ophthalmopathy.

The sample in question was peripheral blood mononuclear cells (PBMCs), obtained at new diagnosis, from a patient treated with antithyroid drugs. The receptors come from a woman under 30 with Graves disease. The CDR3 runs from the conserved cysteine through the conserved F or W. The D gene is left open where the match is weak. Expanded clones are given a class, and other clones once, few, many or no size at all.

D,size,V,J,DNA,CDR3
TRBD1,.,TRBV5-1,TRBJ2-5,TGCGCCAGCAGCTACGGACAGGGTTTCGGAGCCCAGTACTTC,CASSYGQGFGAQYF
TRBD1,few,TRBV20-1,TRBJ2-7,TGCAGTGCCCCTCCCTACAGGGGCCCCTACGAGCAGTACTTC,CSAPPYRGPYEQYF
.,few,TRBV19,TRBJ1-5,TGTGCCACCGCGAGGGCAGGGTTCGGGTTCCAGCCCCAGCATTTT,CATARAGFGFQPQHF
.,many,TRBV20-1,TRBJ2-1,TGCAGTGCCCGAGACTATGCCCAAAGCTCCTACAATGAGCAGTTCTTC,CSARDYAQSSYNEQFF
TRBD1,many,TRBV28,TRBJ2-7,TGTGCCAGCAGTCCGCCCGGGACAGGGGTAGGGGAGCAGTACTTC,CASSPPGTGVGEQYF
.,.,TRBV9,TRBJ2-7,TGTGCCAGCAGCGTAGGGGGGAGTATCGACGAGCAGTACTTC,CASSVGGSIDEQYF
.,many,TRBV15,TRBJ2-3,TGTGCCACCAGCAGGTCCCCCGACTCCAGGGATACGCAGTATTTT,CATSRSPDSRDTQYF
TRBD2,.,TRBV6-1,TRBJ2-3,TGTGCCAGCAGGGGGTTGCGGGGGAACACAGATACGCAGTATTTT,CASRGLRGNTDTQYF
.,.,TRBV4-3,TRBJ2-6,TGCGCCAGCAGCCAATATAGGGGCCCTAGCTCTGGGGCCAACGTCCTGACTTTC,CASSQYRGPSSGANVLTF
.,few,TRBV20-1,TRBJ2-1,TGCAGTGCTAGTAGAGCACACAATGAGCAGTTCTTC,CSASRAHNEQFF
.,few,TRBV27,TRBJ2-7,TGTGCCAGCAGTTTATTGGGGCCCGGCGAGCAGTACTTC,CASSLLGPGEQYF
TRBD2,few,TRBV19,TRBJ2-3,TGTGCCAGTAGTCGGGTGGGTACGGCGGGGGGCCGAGGAGATACGCAGTATTTT,CASSRVGTAGGRGDTQYF
.,many,TRBV2,TRBJ2-3,TGTGCCAGCAGTGAGCAAGGGCCTGGGACAGATACGCAGTATTTT,CASSEQGPGTDTQYF
.,many,TRBV7-9,TRBJ2-2,TGTGCCAGCAGCTCGGACAGGAACACCGGGGAGCTGTTTTTT,CASSSDRNTGELFF
.,many,TRBV7-3,TRBJ1-1,TGTGCCAGCAGCTTATGGACGGGGGCTGAAGCTTTCTTT,CASSLWTGAEAFF
.,few,TRBV4-1,TRBJ1-2,TGCGCCAGCAGCCTGGGTCGCGATCTCTATGGCTACACCTTC,CASSLGRDLYGYTF
TRBD2,.,TRBV4-3,TRBJ2-1,TGCGCCAGCAGCCAAGATGCGGGTAGACTAGCGGGGGGCAATGAGCAGTTCTTC,CASSQDAGRLAGGNEQFF
.,few,TRBV4-1,TRBJ1-1,TGCGCCAGCAGCCAAGGAAGGGGGTTAGCGGCTGAAGCTTTCTTT,CASSQGRGLAAEAFF
.,many,TRBV5-1,TRBJ2-1,TGCGCCAGCAGCTTGAAATTCTCGATGGGGGCGACGGGCCGCGGCGACAATGAGCAGTTCTTC,CASSLKFSMGATGRGDNEQFF
.,many,TRBV6-6,TRBJ1-5,TGTGCCAGCAGTTACTCGTGGGATTCGTCTAATCAGCCCCAGCATTTT,CASSYSWDSSNQPQHF
TRBD2,many,TRBV28,TRBJ2-1,TGTGCCAGCAGTTTCGGACGGGAGGCGGGGAACAATGAGCAGTTCTTC,CASSFGREAGNNEQFF
TRBD1,many,TRBV5-1,TRBJ2-3,TGCGCCAGCAGCCAGGGGGACAGATTCACAGATACGCAGTATTTT,CASSQGDRFTDTQYF
TRBD2,few,TRBV7-3,TRBJ2-5,TGTTCCAGCAGCTTAGGGACTAGCGGGAGAGAAGAGACCCAGTACTTC,CSSSLGTSGREETQYF
TRBD2,many,TRBV2,TRBJ2-7,TGTGCCAGCACTCGGGGGGGGGTGCTCTACGAGCAGTACTTC,CASTRGGVLYEQYF
.,many,TRBV12-3/TRBV12-4,TRBJ1-2,TGTGCCAGCAGTTTGGGACCCATGGGTGGCTACACCTTC,CASSLGPMGGYTF
TRBD2,.,TRBV4-3,TRBJ2-1,TGCGCCAGCAGCCAAGCTAGCGGGGGTTTCAATGAGCAGTTCTTC,CASSQASGGFNEQFF
TRBD1,few,TRBV5-1,TRBJ2-5,TGCGCCAGCAGCTTGGCCCGACAGGGGGCAATTTCAGAGACCCAGTACTTC,CASSLARQGAISETQYF
TRBD2,.,TRBV20-1,TRBJ2-1,TGCAGTGCTAGATCTAGACTAGCGGGGTTCTCTCCAGGTGAGCAGTTCTTC,CSARSRLAGFSPGEQFF
.,many,TRBV7-3,TRBJ1-1,TGTGCCAGCAGCTCATCGACGGTTACCGAAGCTTTCTTT,CASSSSTVTEAFF
.,many,TRBV20-1,TRBJ1-2,TGCAGTTTTACCAAATCTAACTATGGCTACACCTTC,CSFTKSNYGYTF
TRBD1,.,TRBV27,TRBJ1-1,TGTGCCAGCTCAACAGGGGACACTGAAGCTTTCTTT,CASSTGDTEAFF
.,.,TRBV15,TRBJ2-7,TGTGCCACCAGCAGAGATCGGCAGGGGACCTACGAGCAGTACTTC,CATSRDRQGTYEQYF
.,many,TRBV19,TRBJ1-5,TGTGCCAGTAGTTTCGTCCGATTGGGGGGGGCACGCAATCAGCCCCAGCATTTT,CASSFVRLGGARNQPQHF
.,once,TRBV11-2,TRBJ1-2,TGTGCCAGCAGCTTATCGGCAGGTAGCTATGGCTACACCTTC,CASSLSAGSYGYTF
.,many,TRBV5-1,TRBJ2-5,TGCGCCAGCAGCTTCGAGGGGAAAGAGACCCAGTACTTC,CASSFEGKETQYF
.,many,TRBV7-8,TRBJ1-4,TGTGCCAGCAGCCCCCAGGTTGGGGAGAATGAAAAACTGTTTTTT,CASSPQVGENEKLFF
TRBD2,many,TRBV5-1,TRBJ2-3,TGCGCCAGCAGCCTGACTAGCGGGGGGGGCCGAGATACGCAGTATTTT,CASSLTSGGGRDTQYF
.,.,TRBV11-3,TRBJ2-2,TGTGCCAGCAGCCACCCAGTAACCGGGGAGCTGTTTTTT,CASSHPVTGELFF